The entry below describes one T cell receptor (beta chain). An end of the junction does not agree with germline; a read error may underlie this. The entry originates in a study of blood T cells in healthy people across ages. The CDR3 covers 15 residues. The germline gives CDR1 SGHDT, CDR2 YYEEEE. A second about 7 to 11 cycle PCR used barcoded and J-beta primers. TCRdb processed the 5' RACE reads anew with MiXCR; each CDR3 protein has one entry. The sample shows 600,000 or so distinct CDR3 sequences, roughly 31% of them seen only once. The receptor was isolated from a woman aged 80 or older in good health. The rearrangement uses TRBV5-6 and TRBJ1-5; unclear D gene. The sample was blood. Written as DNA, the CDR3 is TGTTCCAGCAGCTCACTCCGGACGTTCAATCAGCCCCAGCATTTT. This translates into CSSSSLRTFNQPQHF.